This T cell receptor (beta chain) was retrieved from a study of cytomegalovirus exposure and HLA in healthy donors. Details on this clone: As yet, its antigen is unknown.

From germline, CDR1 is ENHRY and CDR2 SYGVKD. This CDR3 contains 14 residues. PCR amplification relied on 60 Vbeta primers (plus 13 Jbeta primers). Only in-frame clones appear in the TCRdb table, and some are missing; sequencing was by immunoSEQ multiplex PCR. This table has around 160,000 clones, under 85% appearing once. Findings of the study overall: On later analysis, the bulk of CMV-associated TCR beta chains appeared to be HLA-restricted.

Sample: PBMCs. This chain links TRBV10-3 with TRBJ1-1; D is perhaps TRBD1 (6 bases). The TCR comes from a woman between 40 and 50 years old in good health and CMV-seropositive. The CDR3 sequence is CAAQQTGGNTEAFF. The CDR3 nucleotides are TGTGCTGCACAACAAACGGGGGGCAACACTGAAGCTTTCTTT.